Listed below are T cell receptor beta chains from one sample, sequenced in a study of blood T cell repertoires in COVID-19. TCRdb keeps only in-frame clones here, not all; method: immunoSEQ multiplex PCR. The top ten hold around 2.2% of the sample, which has more than 250,000 clones, roughly 88% seen once. Sequences were obtained from PBMCs or T cells enriched from blood (not recorded which). Receptor source: a young man who had recovered from COVID-19. CDR3s include the opening cysteine and the closing phenylalanine or tryptophan. Not all rows give a size; the values are once, few, many and, for expanded clones, a class.

CDR3: CASSQDRVSNQPQHF
J: TRBJ1-5
size: few
V: TRBV4-3

CDR3: CASSPSRDRNEQFF
J: TRBJ2-1
size: -
V: TRBV7-9

CDR3: CASSRGGHSGGLFF
J: TRBJ1-4
size: -
V: TRBV3-1/TRBV3-2

CDR3: CATSMGGTGKHEQYF
J: TRBJ2-7
size: -
V: TRBV15

CDR3: CASSVGISEGEAFF
J: TRBJ1-1
size: -
V: TRBV9

CDR3: CASSLVSGYTF
J: TRBJ1-2
size: many
V: TRBV7-9

CDR3: CASSAHSDRAQETQYF
J: TRBJ2-5
size: -
V: TRBV9

CDR3: CASSTAGTRVNEQFF
J: TRBJ2-1
size: -
V: TRBV7-9

CDR3: CATKTGGSSYEQYF
J: TRBJ2-7
size: -
V: TRBV6-5

CDR3: CASSLEAGYGYTF
J: TRBJ1-2
size: few
V: TRBV5-4

CDR3: CSVDWGAGANVLTF
J: TRBJ2-6
size: -
V: TRBV29-1

CDR3: CASSPSGGLGYGYTF
J: TRBJ1-2
size: -
V: TRBV7-3

CDR3: CASGQGVEETQYF
J: TRBJ2-5
size: -
V: TRBV4-2

CDR3: CASSPNLRETQYF
J: TRBJ2-5
size: -
V: TRBV5-1

CDR3: CASSHPVARGYTF
J: TRBJ1-2
size: -
V: TRBV14

CDR3: CATSGDGGQISGANVLTF
J: TRBJ2-6
size: -
V: TRBV15

CDR3: CASSPPPGQGEGNTIYF
J: TRBJ1-3
size: -
V: TRBV2

CDR3: CASSKAGATYEQYF
J: TRBJ2-7
size: -
V: TRBV11-3

CDR3: CASSLDKGLASTDTQYF
J: TRBJ2-3
size: few
V: TRBV13

CDR3: CATSRGPGGYTF
J: TRBJ1-2
size: once
V: TRBV15

CDR3: CASSKGRGSYGYTF
J: TRBJ1-2
size: -
V: TRBV18

CDR3: CASSTNRGAGELFF
J: TRBJ2-2
size: -
V: TRBV19

CDR3: CASSDRTVEKLFF
J: TRBJ1-4
size: -
V: TRBV2

CDR3: CASSYSSGSSYEQYF
J: TRBJ2-7
size: -
V: TRBV6-5

CDR3: CASHRDSGDQPQHF
J: TRBJ1-5
size: -
V: TRBV6-5

CDR3: CASRRLAGGRGLNEQFF
J: TRBJ2-1
size: -
V: TRBV19

CDR3: CASSQTGTRGEQYF
J: TRBJ2-7
size: -
V: TRBV4-1

CDR3: CASSRATSGGANEQFF
J: TRBJ2-1
size: -
V: TRBV25-1

CDR3: CASSQHGQGADEQYF
J: TRBJ2-7
size: once
V: TRBV4-1

CDR3: CASSEYPREYEQYF
J: TRBJ2-7
size: -
V: TRBV10-1

CDR3: CASKKTTTSGYEQYF
J: TRBJ2-7
size: -
V: TRBV19

CDR3: CASSDEGGYTF
J: TRBJ1-2
size: -
V: TRBV9

CDR3: CASSFHTRSFYNEQFF
J: TRBJ2-1
size: once
V: TRBV7-9

CDR3: CASSQRLEAEAFF
J: TRBJ1-1
size: -
V: TRBV4-1

CDR3: CASSPPRDRGDYYEQYF
J: TRBJ2-7
size: -
V: TRBV5-1

CDR3: CASSWGLAGGSTDTQYF
J: TRBJ2-3
size: once
V: TRBV5-8

CDR3: CASSFSSGGYNEQFF
J: TRBJ2-1
size: -
V: TRBV5-1

CDR3: CASSVAGTAGEAFF
J: TRBJ1-1
size: -
V: TRBV9

CDR3: CASEQGAGQPQHF
J: TRBJ1-5
size: -
V: TRBV19

CDR3: CASSKVPGQGSRSYGYTF
J: TRBJ1-2
size: -
V: TRBV21-1

CDR3: CATSRDKGGGVTEAFF
J: TRBJ1-1
size: -
V: TRBV15

CDR3: CASCWLSGANVLTF
J: TRBJ2-6
size: -
V: TRBV2

CDR3: CASSPVASSYNEQFF
J: TRBJ2-1
size: -
V: TRBV19

CDR3: CASRLAVAPEQYF
J: TRBJ2-7
size: -
V: TRBV12-3/TRBV12-4

CDR3: CATSDDRATGELFF
J: TRBJ2-2
size: -
V: TRBV24-1

CDR3: CASSRDIPSTGELFF
J: TRBJ2-2
size: -
V: TRBV13

CDR3: CASSQEFATGVGNTIYF
J: TRBJ1-3
size: -
V: TRBV4-3

CDR3: CASSLGGNSYEQYF
J: TRBJ2-7
size: -
V: TRBV3-1/TRBV3-2

CDR3: CASSQATGTGGDEQYF
J: TRBJ2-7
size: many
V: TRBV3-1/TRBV3-2

CDR3: CASSFMRQADQPQHF
J: TRBJ1-5
size: -
V: TRBV5-6

CDR3: CASSQDRGWESSYNEQFF
J: TRBJ2-1
size: few
V: TRBV14

CDR3: CASSSSPGTEAFF
J: TRBJ1-1
size: once
V: TRBV5-1

CDR3: CASGGGKNIQYF
J: TRBJ2-4
size: -
V: TRBV2

CDR3: CAWSEGSLYGYTF
J: TRBJ1-2
size: -
V: TRBV30

CDR3: CASSRDSSYEQYF
J: TRBJ2-7
size: few
V: TRBV7-2

CDR3: CASSQDTERYEQYF
J: TRBJ2-7
size: -
V: TRBV4-2